The sequence of this TCR beta chain was determined in a study of T-cell memory formation after mild COVID-19. Germline values: CDR1 SGHNT, CDR2 YENEEA. The CDR3 is 14 amino acids. Trimming took 1 base from V and 9 from J, leaving 13 bases between them. In regard to this clonotype: Its antigen is undetermined.

TCRdb recomputed calls from the 5' RACE reads with MiXCR, one row per CDR3 protein. The data contain roughly 560,000 distinct CDR3 sequences, over 20% of them seen just once; the ten biggest clones take up about an eighth. The study, taken as a whole, reports: Pre-infection memory already had some responding clones, implying cross-reactive memory joined. CD4+ contracting clones were found mainly in CM and EM, and CD8+ ones in EMRA.

V and J are TRBV11-3 and TRBJ2-1; possible D gene TRBD1, 5 bases. The clonotype was recovered from an adult woman who had mild COVID-19 (a few samples of this study predate the infection). Cell type and time point are not known. The sample comprised PBMCs or a T cell subset sorted from them (not recorded which). CDR3 sequence reads: CASSLGLGVGEQFF. CDR3 sequence (DNA): TGTGCCAGCAGCTTAGGTTTAGGGGTGGGTGAGCAGTTCTTC.